One and the same sample provided the 22 T cell receptor beta chains below, sequenced in a study of blood T cells in healthy people across ages (dated by TCRdb to between 2015 and 2017). Libraries were prepared through 5' RACE. For sequencing, an Illumina HiSeq 2500 was employed. A second PCR of about 6 to 12 cycles was performed with a sample-barcoded 5' primer and a J-beta primer mix. TCRdb reanalyzed the raw reads on its own, using fastp at Q25 for trimming and MiXCR for clone calling, and kept in-frame beta chains. Each CDR3 protein gets just one entry, which takes the most common genes and DNA from the rows behind it. This sample gives approximately 800,000 distinct CDR3 sequences in total; roughly 25% of them show up just once. 3% to 4% of the sample lies in the top ten. Separately, the same data were catalogued under a study of T cells of mothers and their children.

The sample consisted of blood. The receptor source for this set is a boy younger than 18 in good health.

This clonotype was found a few times. The chain couples TRBV7-9 to TRBJ1-2, with TRBD1 matching over 12 bases. Germline CDR1 is SEHNR and CDR2 is FQNEAQ (reference sequence). The CDR3 loop spans 16 amino acids. V trimming: 2 bases; J trimming: 8 bases; junction bases outside the gene matches: 9. CDR3 in amino acids: CASSLILGQGAGGYTF. The CDR3 DNA follows: TGTGCCAGCAGCTTAATTCTGGGACAGGGGGCAGGCGGCTACACCTTC.

There are a few counts of this clonotype. CDR3 nucleotides: TGTGCCACCGTAAGGGGACCGAGGGAAGAGACCCAGTACTTC. It specifies CATVRGPREETQYF. This chain links TRBV6-5 with TRBJ2-5; TRBD1 or TRBD2 may be the D gene (5 bases each). Trimming removed 10 bases from V and 3 bases from J, with 18 bases in between. Germline V lookup: CDR1 MNHEY, CDR2 SVGAGI. CDR3 length: 14 amino acids.

The V gene is TRBV2, the J gene TRBJ2-5; 7 nucleotides agree with TRBD2. The germline V gene has CDR1 SNHLY and CDR2 FYNNEI. V lost 8 bases to trimming and J lost 2 bases; unmatched junction nucleotides: 8. The CDR3 loop spans 14 amino acids. CDR3 region: CASGTWEGQETQYF. The CDR3 bases are TGTGCCAGCGGAACGTGGGAGGGACAAGAGACCCAGTACTTC. Together with reference TRBV2 and TRBJ2-5, the CDR3 gives the full variable domain: EPEVTQTPSHQVTQMGQEVILRCVPISNHLYFYWYRQILGQKVEFLVSFYNNEISEKSEIFDDQFSVERPDGSNFTLKIRSTKLEDSAMYFCASGTWEGQETQYFGPGTRLLVL.

The chain combines TRBV27 with TRBJ2-7, with 9 bases matching TRBD2. Germline CDR1 reads MNHEY; CDR2 reads SMNVEV (reference sequence). Trimming removed 3 bases from V and 0 bases from J; junction bases left unmatched: 3. The CDR3 is 15 amino acids. The CDR3 coding sequence is TGTGCCAGCAGTTTTTTAGCGGGGGCCTCCTACGAGCAGTACTTC. Protein: CASSFLAGASYEQYF.

The chain couples TRBV12-3 or TRBV12-4 to TRBJ2-5; D is possibly TRBD2 (6 bases). The CDR3 is 15 amino acids. V gave up 6 bases and J gave up 5 bases, with 19 bases separating them. Written as DNA, the CDR3 is TGTGCCAGCAGCTCGACTAGAAAGGGGTTTGAGACCCAGTACTTC. As protein: CASSSTRKGFETQYF.

This rearrangement joins TRBV4-1 to TRBJ2-7, with 7 bases aligning to TRBD1. Germline V CDR1 and CDR2: MGHRA, YSYEKL. The CDR3 runs to 17 residues. V shed 0 bases and J 4 bases; nucleotides not matched to a gene: 12. CDR3 coding DNA: TGCGCCAGCAGCCAAGATCTGGGACAGACCCGGGCGTACGAGCAGTACTTC. It encodes CASSQDLGQTRAYEQYF.

The sample holds a few counts of this clonotype. The rearrangement joins TRBV20-1 to TRBJ2-5; D unresolved. V gave up 0 bases and J gave up 4 bases, with 12 bases separating them. Germline lookup yields CDR1 DFQATT and CDR2 SNEGSKA (reference sequence). The CDR3 sequence is 14 residues long. CDR3 DNA sequence: TGCAGTGCTAGAGATAGCAGGTCATTAGAGACCCAGTACTTC. Translated: CSARDSRSLETQYF.

In its sample, this clonotype was seen a few times. This sequence joins TRBV9 and TRBJ2-7, with 11 nucleotides matching TRBD2. The CDR3 is 15 amino acids. Germline V gives CDR1 SGDLS, CDR2 YYNGEE. V lost 5 bases, J lost 5 bases, and 9 bases stayed unmatched. The CDR3 protein is CASSPASGGRNEQYF. The CDR3 DNA reads as TGTGCCAGCAGTCCCGCTAGCGGGGGGCGGAACGAGCAGTACTTC.

The V gene is TRBV5-1, the J gene TRBJ1-1; possible D gene TRBD1, 6 bases. This CDR3 contains 16 residues. Germline lookup yields CDR1 SGHRS and CDR2 YFSETQ. The ends were cut back, 0 bases at V and 0 bases at J, with 12 bases in the middle. CDR3 region: CASSLAAGDMNTEAFF. The CDR3 DNA reads as TGCGCCAGCAGCTTGGCCGCAGGGGATATGAACACTGAAGCTTTCTTT.

Worth noting for this clonotype: A read error may account for a junction end that differs from germline. The rearrangement uses TRBV3-1 and TRBJ2-7; D gene uncertain. Germline CDR1 reads LGHDT; CDR2 reads YNNKEL (reference sequence). This CDR3 region has 15 residues. CDR3 protein: CARSQGRPVNYEQYF. For the CDR3, the DNA is TGTGCCAGAAGCCAAGGCCGTCCGGTTAACTACGAGCAGTACTTC.

The chain uses TRBV5-1 and TRBJ2-1; 8 nucleotides agree with TRBD2. This CDR3 region has 16 residues. Germline CDR1 reads SGHRS; CDR2 reads YFSETQ. Trimming took 1 base from V and 3 from J; bases not matched to a gene: 6. CDR3 nucleotides: TGCGCCAGCAGCTTGCGCGGGGGGCTTTACTACAATGAGCAGTTCTTC. It specifies CASSLRGGLYYNEQFF.

This clonotype has just a few counts. The chain combines TRBV6-2 or TRBV6-3 with TRBJ1-5; D ambiguous. Trimming took off 0 bases at V and 6 bases at J, with 18 bases between the two ends. Germline assignment: CDR1 MNHEY and CDR2 SVGEGT. The CDR3 extends over 17 amino acids. This chain's CDR3 is CASSYSERWQSGQPQHF. The CDR3 bases are TGTGCCAGCAGTTACTCGGAACGGTGGCAGTCAGGTCAGCCCCAGCATTTT.

This clonotype was picked up a small number of times. V usage is TRBV29-1 and J usage is TRBJ2-1, with 8 positions matching TRBD1. The germline gives CDR1 SQVTM, CDR2 ANQGSEA. The trim removed 7 bases at V and 3 bases at J, leaving 11 bases unmatched. This CDR3 has 15 residues. The CDR3 sequence: CSAVMTGDLYNEQFF. In DNA form, the CDR3 reads TGCAGCGCAGTAATGACAGGGGACCTCTACAATGAGCAGTTCTTC.

This clonotype was detected only a few times. V is TRBV14 and J is TRBJ2-2; no firm D call. V lost 1 base, J lost 4 bases, and 4 bases lay in between. CDR1 is SGHDN, CDR2 FVKESK, per germline. This CDR3 has 13 amino acids. CDR3 in DNA: TGTGCCAGCAGCCAAGTTATCACCGGGGAGCTGTTTTTT. This encodes CASSQVITGELFF.

This clonotype has just a few counts. The chain combines TRBV6-2 or TRBV6-3 with TRBJ1-2; 9 nucleotides align to TRBD1. The germline V gene has CDR1 MNHEY and CDR2 SVGEGT. This CDR3 region has 17 residues. The J segment lost 4 bases and the V segment lost 0 bases, leaving 9 bases of the junction unmatched. The CDR3, as DNA: TGTGCCAGCAGTTACTCGTTTCGGGACAGGGAGTCCTATGGCTACACCTTC. Translated: CASSYSFRDRESYGYTF.

This clonotype was picked up a small number of times. This sequence joins TRBV9 and TRBJ2-5; possibly TRBD2 for D (6 bases). The V end was cut by 0 bases, the J end by 5 bases, with 14 bases between. Germline values: CDR1 SGDLS, CDR2 YYNGEE. This CDR3 spans 15 amino acids. The DNA for the CDR3 is TGTGCCAGCAGCGTAGATGGCGCTAGCGCGGAGACCCAGTACTTC. Protein: CASSVDGASAETQYF.

V is TRBV4-3 and J is TRBJ2-3; unclear D gene. Trimming removed 4 bases from V and 8 bases from J, with 13 bases in between. Germline assignment: CDR1 LGHNA and CDR2 YSLEER. The CDR3 spans 13 residues. The DNA for the CDR3 is TGCGCCAGCAGCCCAACCCGGGCAGGTACGCAGTATTTT. This sequence encodes CASSPTRAGTQYF.

The chain uses TRBV6-5 and TRBJ2-4; a weak D match, TRBD2 (6 bases). Germline V gene sequence: CDR1 MNHEY, CDR2 SVGAGI. The V end was cut by 4 bases, the J end by 9 bases, with 16 bases between. The CDR3 has 14 amino acids. The CDR3 DNA reads as TGTGCCAGCAGTTCGCCGGGACTGCCCGGCATTCAGTACTTC. Translating gives CASSSPGLPGIQYF.

The chain uses TRBV20-1 and TRBJ1-2; D not resolved. The CDR3 covers 13 residues. Looked up from germline, CDR1 is DFQATT and CDR2 is SNEGSKA (reference sequence). Trimming pared 5 bases from V and 7 bases from J, leaving 17 bases between. This chain's CDR3 is CSAGIRLLGGYTF. CDR3 coding DNA: TGCAGTGCTGGAATCAGGTTGCTCGGTGGCTACACCTTC.

V usage is TRBV20-1 and J usage is TRBJ2-3; TRBD2 matches 8 bases. In germline, CDR1 is DFQATT, CDR2 SNEGSKA (reference sequence). V shed 2 bases, J shed 4 bases, and the junction held 11 bases outside the gene matches. The CDR3 is 16 residues long. The DNA of the CDR3 is TGCAGTGCTAGACCCCTTCTAGCGGGTTTAGCAGATACGCAGTATTTT. It encodes CSARPLLAGLADTQYF.

The sample holds a few counts of this clonotype. V gene TRBV21-1 combines with J gene TRBJ2-1. TRBV21-1 is labeled a pseudogene. The length of the CDR3 is 12 residues. CDR3 sequence: CASSKIWQVKNF. As DNA, the CDR3 is TGTGCCAGCAGCAAAATCTGGCAGGTGAAAAACTTC.

This clonotype was observed a handful of times. This chain links TRBV10-3 with TRBJ2-7; 9 positions agree with TRBD2. This CDR3 has 16 residues. The V gene end was trimmed by 1 base and the J gene end by 0 bases; junction bases not matched to a gene: 4. In germline, CDR1 is ENHRY, CDR2 SYGVKD. The CDR3, as DNA: TGTGCCATCAGTGAGTTCAGCGGGGGGCTCTCCTACGAGCAGTACTTC. This sequence encodes CAISEFSGGLSYEQYF.